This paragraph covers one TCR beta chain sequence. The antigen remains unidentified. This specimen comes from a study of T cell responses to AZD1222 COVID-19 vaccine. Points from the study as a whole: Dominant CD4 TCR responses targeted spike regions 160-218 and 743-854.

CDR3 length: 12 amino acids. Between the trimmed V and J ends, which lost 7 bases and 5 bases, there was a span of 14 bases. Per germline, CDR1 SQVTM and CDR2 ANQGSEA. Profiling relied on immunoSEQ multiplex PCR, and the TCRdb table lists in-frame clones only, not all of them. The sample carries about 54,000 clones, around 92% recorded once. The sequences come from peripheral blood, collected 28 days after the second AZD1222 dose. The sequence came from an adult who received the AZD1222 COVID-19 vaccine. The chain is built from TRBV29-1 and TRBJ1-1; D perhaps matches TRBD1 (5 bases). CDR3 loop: CSATRAETEAFF. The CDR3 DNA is TGCAGCGCGACCAGGGCCGAGACTGAAGCTTTCTTT.